The 30 T cell receptor beta chains in this list originate from one sample, sequenced in a study of blood T cell repertoires in COVID-19. Assay: immunoSEQ multiplex PCR; the TCRdb copy retains only in-frame clones and omits some. This table holds approximately 300,000 clones, about 90% found once. The sample was peripheral blood. The receptors stem from a man aged 18-30 years with active or convalescent COVID-19.

The chain uses TRBV6-4 and TRBJ1-4, with no clear D. The germline V gene encodes CDR1 MRHNA and CDR2 SNTAGT. The V end was cut by 4 bases, the J end by 3 bases, with 9 bases between. The CDR3 consists of 14 residues. CDR3 region: CASSGKRANEKLFF. The DNA of the CDR3 is TGTGCCAGCAGTGGAAAGCGGGCTAATGAAAAACTGTTTTTT.

The chain carries TRBV21-1 and TRBJ2-7; the table's TRBD1 call for D was not verified on the DNA. TRBV21-1 is tagged as a pseudogene. The CDR3 extends over 14 amino acids. This chain's CDR3 is CASSKSNRGCEQYF. Here the CDR3 DNA reads TGTGCCAGCAGCAAAAGCAACAGGGGTTGCGAGCAGTACTTC.

This clone occurred a few times. The chain employs TRBV7-2 and TRBJ2-2; D not certain. The CDR3 sequence is 13 residues long. V was clipped by 3 bases and J by 6 bases, with 8 bases between them. Germline-derived CDR1 and CDR2 are SGHTA and FQGNSA. The CDR3 loop reads CASSLSRSGELFF. The CDR3 DNA sequence: TGTGCCAGCAGCTTGTCCCGGTCCGGGGAGCTGTTTTTT.

The J gene is TRBJ1-4, the V gene TRBV28; TRBD1 agrees at 12 bases. CDR3 length equals 17 residues. Germline values: CDR1 MDHEN, CDR2 SYDVKM. With 7 bases clipped from V and 7 bases from J, the junction kept 13 bases outside the gene matches. The CDR3 DNA sequence: TGTGCCAGCAATCCCGGGACAGGGGGCTGGAAGTTTGAAAAACTGTTTTTT. This encodes CASNPGTGGWKFEKLFF.

This chain connects TRBV4-1 to TRBJ2-7; a weak D match, TRBD1 (5 bases). The CDR3 consists of 14 residues. The germline V gene encodes CDR1 MGHRA and CDR2 YSYEKL. V was shortened by 4 bases and J by 5 bases, with 15 bases between the two germline ends. In nucleotides, the CDR3 is TGCGCCAGCAGCCCACAGACAGCTTCGGACGAGCAGTACTTC. Its protein is CASSPQTASDEQYF.

The rearrangement uses TRBV29-1 and TRBJ1-1; D remains ambiguous. Germline values: CDR1 SQVTM, CDR2 ANQGSEA. Trimming left V 7 bases short and J 1 base short, with 13 bases between. This CDR3 contains 13 residues. The CDR3 DNA reads as TGCAGCGCCGAGGGCCAGACGAACACTGAAGCTTTCTTT. It encodes CSAEGQTNTEAFF.

The chain couples TRBV28 to TRBJ2-7; the D gene is possibly TRBD1 (6 bases). The CDR3 extends over 11 amino acids. CDR1 is MDHEN, CDR2 SYDVKM, per germline. Trimming removed 2 bases at V and 9 bases at J, with 8 bases between. CDR3 coding DNA: TGTGCCAGCAGTTTAAGGGGGAGGCAGTACTTC. Its translation is CASSLRGRQYF. The variable domain in full, completed from reference TRBV28 and TRBJ2-7, reads DVKVTQSSRYLVKRTGEKVFLECVQDMDHENMFWYRQDPGLGLRLIYFSYDVKMKEKGDIPEGYSVSREKKERFSLILESASTNQTSMYLCASSLRGRQYFGPGTRLTVT.

This chain joins TRBV27 and TRBJ2-2, with TRBD1 matching over 11 bases. From germline, CDR1 is MNHEY and CDR2 SMNVEV (reference sequence). The CDR3 length is 14 residues. The V and J ends lost 6 bases and 7 bases, in that order; junction bases with no gene match: 4. The CDR3 region is CASRDRGLIGELFF. The CDR3 DNA follows: TGTGCCAGCAGGGACAGGGGGCTGATCGGGGAGCTGTTTTTT.

The chain has TRBV7-9 and TRBJ2-1; D might be TRBD2 (5 bases). This CDR3 is built from 19 residues. Trimming shortened V by 2 bases and J by 4 bases, and 24 bases separated the two germline ends. In germline, CDR1 is SEHNR, CDR2 FQNEAQ (reference sequence). The CDR3 coding sequence is TGTGCCAGCAGCTTATTGGGTGCCGATAGTTGGTCGGGATACAATGAGCAGTTCTTC. Protein sequence: CASSLLGADSWSGYNEQFF.

This clone was detected only once. This chain uses TRBV5-1 with TRBJ2-2; D unresolved. The V gene lost 4 bases and the J gene lost 2 bases, with 9 bases spanning the gap. Germline loops: CDR1 SGHRS, CDR2 YFSETQ. CDR3 length: 14 residues. The CDR3 spells CASSQQINTGELFF. CDR3 sequence (DNA): TGCGCCAGCAGCCAACAGATTAACACCGGGGAGCTGTTTTTT.

The chain recombines TRBV21-1 with TRBJ2-7; the table's D gene call, TRBD1, was not cross checked with the DNA. TRBV21-1 has pseudogene status. The CDR3 is 15 amino acids. CDR3: CASSKAWAGDYEQYF. In nucleotides, the CDR3 is TGTGCCAGCAGCAAAGCTTGGGCAGGGGACTACGAGCAGTACTTC.

The V call is TRBV7-2, the J call TRBJ1-3; D unresolved. Germline values: CDR1 SGHTA, CDR2 FQGNSA. CDR3 length: 16 amino acids. V lost 4 bases and J 0 bases, leaving 13 bases between the germline ends. This CDR3 is CASSYGRVSSGNTIYF. The CDR3 DNA sequence: TGTGCCAGCAGCTATGGGAGGGTGAGCTCTGGAAACACCATATATTTT. The entire variable domain, with the rest obtained from reference TRBV7-2 and TRBJ1-3, is as follows: GAGVSQSPSNKVTEKGKDVELRCDPISGHTALYWYRQSLGQGLEFLIYFQGNSAPDKSGLPSDRFSAERTGGSVSTLTIQRTQQEDSAVYLCASSYGRVSSGNTIYFGEGSWLTVV.

This clone was seen repeatedly, ten times or more. The V and J genes are TRBV2 and TRBJ2-7; a possible D gene is TRBD2 (5 bases). Germline CDR1 is SNHLY and CDR2 is FYNNEI. Deletions cut 3 bases from V and 6 bases from J, with 12 bases between. The CDR3 consists of 13 residues. CDR3 bases: TGTGCCAGCAGTGAGATGGGAGTCGGCGAGCAGTACTTC. Protein: CASSEMGVGEQYF. The complete variable domain, with remaining parts taken from reference TRBV2 and TRBJ2-7, reads EPEVTQTPSHQVTQMGQEVILRCVPISNHLYFYWYRQILGQKVEFLVSFYNNEISEKSEIFDDQFSVERPDGSNFTLKIRSTKLEDSAMYFCASSEMGVGEQYFGPGTRLTVT.

This chain connects TRBV7-6 to TRBJ1-6, with D maybe TRBD1 (6 bases). The CDR3 totals 15 residues. Per germline, CDR1 SGHVS and CDR2 FNYEAQ. The germline V and J ends were trimmed by 1 base and 10 bases, with 14 bases remaining between them. The CDR3 protein is CASSLGTAMVSPLHF. For the CDR3, the DNA is TGTGCCAGCAGCTTAGGGACAGCTATGGTGTCACCCCTCCACTTT. The full variable domain, its missing parts supplied by reference TRBV7-6 and TRBJ1-6, is GAGVSQSPRYKVTKRGQDVALRCDPISGHVSLYWYRQALGQGPEFLTYFNYEAQQDKSGLPNDRFSAERPEGSISTLTIQRTEQRDSAMYRCASSLGTAMVSPLHFGNGTRLTVT.

The chain is built from TRBV10-2 and TRBJ2-1, with 9 bases aligning to TRBD1. After removal of 5 bases from V and 9 bases from J, the junction contained 5 bases not matched to a gene. The CDR3 is 13 residues long. Looked up from germline, CDR1 is WSHSY and CDR2 is SAAADI. CDR3 residues: CASSFTGGSEQFF. In nucleotides, the CDR3 is TGCGCCAGCAGTTTTACAGGGGGCAGTGAGCAGTTCTTC.

The V and J genes are TRBV11-2 and TRBJ2-2, with TRBD2 as a possible D gene (6 bases). The ends were cut back, 6 bases at V and 6 bases at J, with 23 bases in the middle. Germline V gene sequence: CDR1 SGHAT, CDR2 FQNNGV. This CDR3 contains 17 residues. This CDR3 is CASRTIAVEWGAGELFF. As DNA, the CDR3 is TGTGCCAGCAGAACTATAGCAGTGGAATGGGGGGCCGGGGAGCTGTTTTTT.

The chain joins TRBV2 to TRBJ1-1, with a possible D match to TRBD1 (5 bases). The CDR3 consists of 15 residues. Germline-derived CDR1 and CDR2 are SNHLY and FYNNEI. Trimming cost V 9 bases and J 0 bases, with 17 bases left between them. CDR3 sequence: CASIPWGGVNTEAFF. CDR3 in DNA: TGTGCCAGTATTCCCTGGGGGGGTGTGAACACTGAAGCTTTCTTT.

Details on this clone: Different DNA sequences within this sample yield the same CDR3. The chain has TRBV3-1 (or the pseudogene TRBV3-2) and TRBJ1-3; D unresolved. This CDR3 has 13 amino acids. Germline lookup yields CDR1 LGHDT and CDR2 YNNKEL (reference sequence). V dropped 1 base and J dropped 4 bases, with 5 bases sitting between them. CDR3 region: CASSQGEGNTIYF. The CDR3 DNA is TGTGCCAGCAGCCAAGGAGAGGGAAACACCATATATTTT.

The chain employs TRBV5-1 and TRBJ2-3; TRBD2 agrees at 8 bases. V gave up 5 bases and J gave up 1 base; unmatched junction bases: 6. The CDR3 covers 15 residues. The germline V gene has CDR1 SGHRS and CDR2 YFSETQ. CDR3 nucleotide sequence: TGCGCCAGCAGGTCCCGAGCGGGAGGCACAGATACGCAGTATTTT. The encoded protein is CASRSRAGGTDTQYF.

This chain uses TRBV13 with TRBJ2-7; 16 positions agree with TRBD2. Trimming at V came to 4 bases and at J to 2 bases, leaving 2 bases not matched to a gene. Germline V CDR1 and CDR2: PRHDT, FYEKMQ (reference sequence). This CDR3 has 16 amino acids. CDR3 DNA sequence: TGTGCCAGCAGCTCTGGGACTAGCGGGAGGGCCTACGAGCAGTACTTC. This translates into CASSSGTSGRAYEQYF.

The rearrangement joins TRBV5-1 to TRBJ1-3, with D unclear. The CDR3 runs to 15 residues. Per the germline V gene, CDR1 is SGHRS and CDR2 is YFSETQ. V lost 4 bases to trimming and J lost 4 bases, with 15 bases between them. Written as DNA, the CDR3 is TGCGCCAGCAGCCTTGACACCTACCCAGGAAACACCATATATTTT. Translated, it gives CASSLDTYPGNTIYF.

The V gene is TRBV3-1 (or the pseudogene TRBV3-2), the J gene TRBJ2-7; maybe TRBD2 (5 bases). V lost 4 bases to trimming and J lost 1 base, with 8 bases between them. Germline CDR1 LGHDT, CDR2 YNNKEL (reference sequence). CDR3 length: 13 residues. CDR3 in DNA: TGTGCCAGCAGCCGAGCGGTTTCCTACGAGCAGTACTTC. Protein product: CASSRAVSYEQYF.

V and J are TRBV5-1 and TRBJ2-1, with D tentatively TRBD1 (5 bases). Per germline, CDR1 SGHRS and CDR2 YFSETQ. The V and J ends lost 0 bases and 4 bases respectively, with 5 bases between them. The CDR3 spans 13 residues. CDR3 nucleotides: TGCGCCAGCAGCTTGGGACAGTACAATGAGCAGTTCTTC. Translating gives CASSLGQYNEQFF.

The V and J genes are TRBV7-9 and TRBJ1-3; D is unresolved. The germline gives CDR1 SEHNR, CDR2 FQNEAQ (reference sequence). V was trimmed by 1 base and J by 0 bases, leaving 13 bases between them. The CDR3 sequence is 17 residues long. For the CDR3, the DNA is TGTGCCAGCAGCTTAGTCGTGGGCTACCCCTCTGGAAACACCATATATTTT. It specifies CASSLVVGYPSGNTIYF.

This chain links TRBV4-3 with TRBJ2-7; tentative D call: TRBD2 (5 bases). The CDR3 contains 13 residues. V shed 0 bases and J shed 7 bases, with 10 bases lying between them. From germline, CDR1 is LGHNA and CDR2 YSLEER. CDR3 nucleotide sequence: TGCGCCAGCAGCCAAGACGGGAATGGAGAGCAGTACTTC. Amino acids: CASSQDGNGEQYF.

This rearrangement joins TRBV4-1 to TRBJ1-3, with D tentatively TRBD1 (6 bases). The V end lost 1 base, the J end lost 0 bases, and 10 bases lay between the germline ends. This CDR3 region has 16 residues. Germline-derived CDR1 and CDR2 are MGHRA and YSYEKL. The CDR3 DNA reads as TGCGCCAGCAGCCAAGGCGCAGGGGCCTCTGGAAACACCATATATTTT. This codes for CASSQGAGASGNTIYF.

The CDR3 loop is CASSNPLIAGGLHTDTQYF. In DNA form, the CDR3 reads TGTGCCAGTAGTAACCCATTAATAGCGGGAGGGCTCCACACAGATACGCAGTATTTT. This chain joins TRBV19 and TRBJ2-3; 11 bases match TRBD2. The V gene end was trimmed by 4 bases and the J gene end by 2 bases; junction bases not matched to a gene: 14. This CDR3 contains 19 residues. Germline values: CDR1 LNHDA, CDR2 SQIVND (reference sequence).

V usage is TRBV10-3 and J usage is TRBJ1-1; no clear D. The V gene lost 3 bases and the J gene lost 4 bases, with 6 bases spanning the gap. The CDR3 is 12 amino acids. Per germline, CDR1 ENHRY and CDR2 SYGVKD. The CDR3, as DNA: TGTGCCATCAGTGATACACCCACTGAAGCTTTCTTT. Translation gives CAISDTPTEAFF.

This clone was observed a few times. V and J are TRBV27 and TRBJ2-7, with 9 nucleotides matching TRBD2. Germline CDR1 and CDR2: MNHEY and SMNVEV (reference sequence). V trimming: 6 bases; J trimming: 4 bases; junction bases outside the gene matches: 13. This CDR3 region has 16 residues. In DNA form, the CDR3 reads TGTGCCAGCAGGAGGAGGCTTAGCGGGAGAAAGTACGAGCAGTACTTC. This gives the protein CASRRRLSGRKYEQYF.

The V gene is TRBV24-1, the J gene TRBJ2-7; maybe TRBD2 (6 bases). The CDR3 totals 14 residues. CDR1 and CDR2 (germline): KGHDR, SFDVKD. V lost 9 bases and J 0 bases, leaving 14 bases between the germline ends. The CDR3 here is CATRSGEDSYEQYF. The CDR3 bases are TGTGCCACCCGATCCGGGGAGGACTCCTACGAGCAGTACTTC.